This T cell receptor (beta chain) is drawn from a study of blood T cell repertoires in COVID-19. Those enrolled, adults aged roughly 18 to 89 years, came from about two dozen US areas. Libraries were prepared by immunoSEQ multiplex PCR; TCRdb keeps only in-frame clonotypes and omits some of them. The sample lists about 150,000 clones, about 90% occurring once. Per germline, CDR1 MDHEN and CDR2 SYDVKM. Trimming cost V 2 bases and J 6 bases; bases outside gene matches: 8. The CDR3 is 15 residues long. Sequencing input: PBMCs or T cells enriched from blood (not recorded which). V is TRBV28 and J is TRBJ1-2; 8 bases align to TRBD1. The TCR originated in a woman aged 45-59 years who had recovered from COVID-19. In DNA form, the CDR3 reads TGTGCCAGCAGTTTACCGACAGGGGACCTTAATGGCTACACCTTC. Its protein product is CASSLPTGDLNGYTF.